This TCR beta chain originates from a study of brain T cells in children with intractable seizures (dated by TCRdb to the early 2020s). In the study overall: Resected brain tissue from roughly 50 pediatric epilepsy surgery cases was first screened for immune gene transcripts using a NanoString immunology panel. Of the approximately 12 selected surgery cases, pre-surgery blood was also sequenced for eight, so four had brain tissue only.

The time point tag for this specimen amounts to: resected brain tissue, or blood drawn just prior to surgery. The surgery cases that showed the highest brain T cell transcript signatures were chosen for TCR beta chain sequencing of brain tissue, and of blood when it was available. Patients had been treated with at least one anti-epileptic drug before surgery. The TCR-sequenced patients were children whose drug-resistant epilepsy was caused by tuberous sclerosis complex, focal cortical dysplasia, Rasmussen encephalitis or hemimegalencephaly. Brain samples consisted of frozen blocks of fresh involved resected tissue obtained at epilepsy surgery. The Monarch genomic DNA purification kit was used to extract bulk genomic DNA from unsorted brain tissue and whole blood. The immunoSEQ assay was used to generate TCR beta chain sequences from genomic DNA. Per the original workflow: CDR3 sequences not starting with the conserved framework cysteine at position 104 were manually removed. Clonality was calculated as one minus the normalized Shannon's Diversity Index, with values ranging from 0 (maximal diversity) to 1 (oligoclonal). Chi-squared comparison-of-proportions tests were used to check whether the frequency of the same CDR3 differed between samples, for example brain versus blood. Public clonotypes were identified by searching immuneACCESS, and similarity to known antiviral clonotypes was assessed with the VDJdb browser. TCRdb took over this immuneACCESS table, retaining in-frame rearrangements with V and J assigned. Such tables are incomplete; in checked studies, under half of the missing clones stem from an unresolved V gene, and the remainder is unexplained. The V and J calls and clone size come from that table; D and trimming were worked out from the DNA. This sample has around 9,000 clones in its table, and 69% of those were observed once. Roughly a sixth of the sample is in the top ten clones.

CDR1 LGHDT and CDR2 YNNKEL were looked up in the germline V gene (reference sequence). V gives up 0 bases and J gives up 8 bases, and the segment between their germline ends measures 10 bases. Taken from cysteine to phenylalanine, the CDR3 has 14 residues. This entry keeps only the CDR3 DNA: 42 bases, framed from base 1. In the case of this clone: Its antigen remains undetermined. No base qualities exist here, and no much larger clone lies one base off it.

Here is what the overall study found, with its caveats: The patients' HCMV serostatus was not known, and viral specificity was inferred solely from CDR3 sequence similarity. The top 50 brain clonotypes contained both public and private clones, and in each case the most abundant public CDR3 closely resembled known HCMV, EBV or influenza A epitope-specific CDR3s. Because sequencing depth was different between pre-surgery and post-surgery blood, clones absent from the pre-surgery sample may reflect undersampling.

This sequence originates from a girl aged 2 to 9 with tuberous sclerosis and intractable seizures. The material was resected brain tissue, obtained at surgery. Here the chain combines TRBV3-1 (or the pseudogene TRBV3-2) and TRBJ1-4, with the D gene uncertain. The DNA sequence reads TGTGCCAGCAGCCAAGAAGGACGGAGCGAAAAACTGTTTTTT. This codes for CASSQEGRSEKLFF.